Shown below are 10 T cell receptor beta chains from a single sample sequenced in a study of T cells in tumors after PD-1 blockade. Measured with immunoSEQ multiplex PCR; TCRdb has only the in-frame clones, and not every one. The sample lists 50,000 or so clones, 75% to 80% occurring once. This specimen was PBMCs, taken before anti-PD-1 treatment. These receptors were obtained from a human donor with basal cell carcinoma.

At least ten counts were recorded for this clone. This chain joins TRBV2 and TRBJ2-3; the D gene is possibly TRBD2 (5 bases). Germline V gene lookup returns CDR1 SNHLY and CDR2 FYNNEI. CDR3 length equals 13 residues. Deletions cut 2 bases from V and 4 bases from J, with 7 bases between. CDR3: CASSELRADTQYF. The CDR3 DNA reads TGTGCCAGCAGTGAACTGCGGGCAGATACGCAGTATTTT.

The J gene is TRBJ2-1, the V gene TRBV5-5, with D maybe TRBD2 (7 bases). Between the trimmed V and J ends, which lost 2 bases and 7 bases, there was a span of 13 bases. CDR3 size: 14 residues. Germline CDR1 reads SGHKS; CDR2 reads YYEKEE (reference sequence). The CDR3 region is CASSFGGRVNEQFF. In DNA form, the CDR3 reads TGTGCCAGCAGCTTCGGGGGGCGCGTAAATGAGCAGTTCTTC.

This clone was counted between two and nine times. This rearrangement joins TRBV27 to TRBJ1-5; no clear D gene. V shed 5 bases and J shed 0 bases, with 17 bases lying between them. The CDR3 sequence is 17 residues long. Germline lookup yields CDR1 MNHEY and CDR2 SMNVEV (reference sequence). Written as DNA, the CDR3 is TGTGCCAGCAGTCTTGGGCGCCCAATTTATAGCAATCAGCCCCAGCATTTT. This codes for CASSLGRPIYSNQPQHF.

J is TRBJ1-2 and V is TRBV28; D perhaps matches TRBD1 (6 bases). CDR1 and CDR2 from the germline V gene are MDHEN and SYDVKM. The CDR3 runs 15 residues. V gave up 7 bases and J gave up 0 bases, with 15 bases separating them. The CDR3 DNA reads as TGTGCCAGCAAAGGGGGGCCAGGAGCTAACTATGGCTACACCTTC. Protein product: CASKGGPGANYGYTF.

The chain couples TRBV27 to TRBJ1-5; D might be TRBD1 (5 bases). CDR1 is MNHEY, CDR2 SMNVEV, per germline (reference sequence). This CDR3 region has 14 residues. V was clipped by 2 bases and J by 4 bases, with 9 bases between them. CDR3 sequence: CASSLVGANQPQHF. Here the CDR3 DNA reads TGTGCCAGCAGTTTAGTAGGGGCTAATCAGCCCCAGCATTTT.

The rearrangement uses TRBV12-3 or TRBV12-4 and TRBJ1-5; D call uncertain. The CDR3 is 13 residues long. Between the trimmed V and J ends, which lost 5 bases and 0 bases, there was a span of 5 bases. Written as DNA, the CDR3 is TGTGCCAGCAGTGTCGATAGCAATCAGCCCCAGCATTTT. Its translation: CASSVDSNQPQHF.

The table lists this clone with a few counts. The chain uses TRBV5-4 and TRBJ1-6; D call uncertain. CDR3 length: 17 amino acids. CDR1 and CDR2 (germline): SGHNT, YYREEE (reference sequence). V shed 7 bases and J shed 5 bases, with 22 bases lying between them. CDR3 protein: CASGSAAERWDNSPLHF. CDR3 DNA sequence: TGTGCCAGCGGATCTGCCGCGGAGCGGTGGGATAATTCACCCCTCCACTTT.

The gene calls are TRBV6-1 and TRBJ1-1, with 12 bases identical to TRBD1. This CDR3 is 16 amino acids long. Trimming removed 4 bases from V and 3 bases from J; junction bases left unmatched: 6. Germline lookup yields CDR1 MNHNS and CDR2 SASEGT. For the CDR3, the DNA is TGTGCCAGCAGTGGGGGGACAGGGGGCTACTACACTGAAGCTTTCTTT. The encoded protein is CASSGGTGGYYTEAFF.

The chain combines TRBV6-5 with TRBJ2-5; D might be TRBD2 (6 bases). From germline, CDR1 is MNHEY and CDR2 SVGAGI. The CDR3 contains 15 residues. Trimming cost V 4 bases and J 4 bases, with 16 bases left between them. CDR3 sequence: CASSLIAVGGETQYF. DNA for the CDR3: TGTGCCAGCAGTTTAATAGCGGTGGGAGGAGAGACCCAGTACTTC.

CDR3 bases: TGTGCCAGCCAGAGACTAGCGGGAGTAAACCCTAAGACCTACAATGAGCAGTTCTTC. As protein: CASQRLAGVNPKTYNEQFF. The rearrangement joins TRBV2 to TRBJ2-1; 12 bases agree with TRBD2. Germline V gene data show CDR1 as SNHLY and CDR2 as FYNNEI. V dropped 8 bases and J dropped 2; count of bases not matched to a gene: 16. The CDR3 runs to 19 residues.